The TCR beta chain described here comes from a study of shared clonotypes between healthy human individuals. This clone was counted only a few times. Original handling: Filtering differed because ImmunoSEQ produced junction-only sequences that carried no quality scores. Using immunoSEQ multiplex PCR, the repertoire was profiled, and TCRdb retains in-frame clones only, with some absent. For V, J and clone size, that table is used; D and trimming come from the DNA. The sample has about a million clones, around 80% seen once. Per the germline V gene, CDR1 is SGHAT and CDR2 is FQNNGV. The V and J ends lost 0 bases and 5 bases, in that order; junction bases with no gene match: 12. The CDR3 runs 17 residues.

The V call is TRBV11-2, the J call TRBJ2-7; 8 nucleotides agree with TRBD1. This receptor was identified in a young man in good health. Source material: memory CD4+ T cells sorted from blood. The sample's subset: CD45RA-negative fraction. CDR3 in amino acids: CASSLDRGTRGPHEQYF. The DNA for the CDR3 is TGTGCCAGCAGCTTAGATCGGGGGACCAGGGGGCCCCACGAGCAGTACTTC.